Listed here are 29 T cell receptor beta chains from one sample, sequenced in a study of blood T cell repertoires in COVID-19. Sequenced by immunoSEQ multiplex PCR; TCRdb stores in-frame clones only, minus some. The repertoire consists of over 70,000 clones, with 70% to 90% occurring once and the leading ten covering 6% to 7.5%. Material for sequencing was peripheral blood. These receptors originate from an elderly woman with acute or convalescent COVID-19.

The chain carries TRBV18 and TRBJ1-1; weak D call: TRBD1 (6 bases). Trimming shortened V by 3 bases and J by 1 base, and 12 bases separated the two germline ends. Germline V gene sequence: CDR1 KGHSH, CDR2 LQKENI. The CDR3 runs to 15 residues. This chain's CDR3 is CASSPQQGWNTEAFF. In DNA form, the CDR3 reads TGTGCCAGCTCACCTCAACAGGGCTGGAACACTGAAGCTTTCTTT.

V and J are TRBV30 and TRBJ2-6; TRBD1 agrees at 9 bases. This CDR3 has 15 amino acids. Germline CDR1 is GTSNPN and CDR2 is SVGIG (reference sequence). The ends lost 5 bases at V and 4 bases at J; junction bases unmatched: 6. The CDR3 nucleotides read TGTGCCTGGTCCCGGGACAGGGCCGGGGCCAACGTCCTGACTTTC. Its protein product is CAWSRDRAGANVLTF.

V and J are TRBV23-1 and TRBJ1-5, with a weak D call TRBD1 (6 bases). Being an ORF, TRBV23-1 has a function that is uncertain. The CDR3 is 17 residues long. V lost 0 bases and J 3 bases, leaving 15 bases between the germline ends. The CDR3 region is CASSQSEGGVINQPQHF. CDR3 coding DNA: TGCGCCAGCAGTCAATCGGAAGGGGGGGTAATCAATCAGCCCCAGCATTTT.

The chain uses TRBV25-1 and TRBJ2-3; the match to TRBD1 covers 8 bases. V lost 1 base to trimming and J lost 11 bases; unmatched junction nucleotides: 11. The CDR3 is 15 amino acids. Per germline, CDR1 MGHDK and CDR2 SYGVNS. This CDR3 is CASSELGQGAPRQYF. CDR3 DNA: TGTGCCAGCAGTGAATTAGGCCAGGGGGCCCCTCGGCAGTATTTT.

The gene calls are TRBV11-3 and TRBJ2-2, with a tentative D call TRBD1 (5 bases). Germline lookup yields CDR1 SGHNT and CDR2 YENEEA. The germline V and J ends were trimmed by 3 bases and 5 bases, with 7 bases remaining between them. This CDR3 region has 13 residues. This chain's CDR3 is CASSFRGTGELFF. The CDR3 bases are TGTGCCAGCAGCTTTAGGGGAACCGGGGAGCTGTTTTTT.

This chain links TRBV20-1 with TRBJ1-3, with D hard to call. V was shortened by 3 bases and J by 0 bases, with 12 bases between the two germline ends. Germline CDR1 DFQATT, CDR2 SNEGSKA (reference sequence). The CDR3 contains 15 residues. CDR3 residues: CSASDAGASGNTIYF. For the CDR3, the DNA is TGCAGTGCTAGTGACGCAGGCGCCTCTGGAAACACCATATATTTT.

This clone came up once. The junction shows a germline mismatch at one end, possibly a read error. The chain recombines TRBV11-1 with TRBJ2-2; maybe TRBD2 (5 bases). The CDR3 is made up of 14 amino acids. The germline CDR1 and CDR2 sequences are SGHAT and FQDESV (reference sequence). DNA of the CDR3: TGTGCCAGCAGCTTGCGGGTCCACACCGGAGAGCTGTTTTTT. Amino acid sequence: CASSLRVHTGELFF.

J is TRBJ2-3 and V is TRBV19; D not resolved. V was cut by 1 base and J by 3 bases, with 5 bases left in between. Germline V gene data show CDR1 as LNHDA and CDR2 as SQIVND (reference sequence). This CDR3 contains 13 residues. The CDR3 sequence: CASSIAGTDTQYF. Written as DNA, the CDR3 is TGTGCCAGTAGTATAGCCGGGACAGATACGCAGTATTTT.

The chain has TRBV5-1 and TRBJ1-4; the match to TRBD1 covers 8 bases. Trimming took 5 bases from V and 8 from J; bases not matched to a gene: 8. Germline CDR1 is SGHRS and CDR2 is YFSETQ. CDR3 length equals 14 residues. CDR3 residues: CASRNGQGGEKLFF. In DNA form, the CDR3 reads TGCGCCAGCAGGAACGGACAGGGAGGCGAAAAACTGTTTTTT. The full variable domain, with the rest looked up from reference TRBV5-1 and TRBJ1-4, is KAGVTQTPRYLIKTRGQQVTLSCSPISGHRSVSWYQQTPGQGLQFLFEYFSETQRNKGNFPGRFSGRQFSNSRSEMNVSTLELGDSALYLCASRNGQGGEKLFFGSGTQLSVL.

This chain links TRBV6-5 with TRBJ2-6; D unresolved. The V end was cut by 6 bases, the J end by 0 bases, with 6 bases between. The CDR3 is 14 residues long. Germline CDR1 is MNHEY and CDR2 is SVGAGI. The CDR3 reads CASSLVSGANVLTF. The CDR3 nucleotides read TGTGCCAGCAGCTTAGTCTCTGGGGCCAACGTCCTGACTTTC.

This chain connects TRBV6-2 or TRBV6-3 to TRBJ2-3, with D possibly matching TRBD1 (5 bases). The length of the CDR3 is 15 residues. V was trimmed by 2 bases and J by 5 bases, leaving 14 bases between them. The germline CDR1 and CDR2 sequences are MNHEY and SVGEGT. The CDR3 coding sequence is TGTGCCAGCAGTTACCCAGGGCGCTATGGAGATACGCAGTATTTT. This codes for CASSYPGRYGDTQYF.

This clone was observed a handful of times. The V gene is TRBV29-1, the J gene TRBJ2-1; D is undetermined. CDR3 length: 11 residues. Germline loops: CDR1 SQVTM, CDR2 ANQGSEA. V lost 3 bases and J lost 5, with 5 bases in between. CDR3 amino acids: CSVERNNEQFF. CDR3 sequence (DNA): TGCAGCGTTGAGAGGAACAATGAGCAGTTCTTC.

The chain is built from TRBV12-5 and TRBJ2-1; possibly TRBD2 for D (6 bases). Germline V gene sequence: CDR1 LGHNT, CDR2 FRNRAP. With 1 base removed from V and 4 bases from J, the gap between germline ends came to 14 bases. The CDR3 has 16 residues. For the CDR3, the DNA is TGTGCTAGTGGTTTGGCCCGGAGGGGCTGGTACAATGAGCAGTTCTTC. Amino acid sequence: CASGLARRGWYNEQFF. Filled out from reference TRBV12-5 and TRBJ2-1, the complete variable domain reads DARVTQTPRHKVTEMGQEVTMRCQPILGHNTVFWYRQTMMQGLELLAYFRNRAPLDDSGMPKDRFSAEMPDATLATLKIQPSEPRDSAVYFCASGLARRGWYNEQFFGPGTRLTVL.

The DNA for the CDR3 is TGTGCCAGTAGTTTCAGGGAAGCTGGAAACACCATATATTTT. This codes for CASSFREAGNTIYF. The rearrangement links TRBV19 to TRBJ1-3, with D possibly being TRBD1 (5 bases). V lost 5 bases and J 2 bases, leaving 10 bases between the germline ends. Germline-derived CDR1 and CDR2 are LNHDA and SQIVND (reference sequence). The CDR3 length is 14 residues.

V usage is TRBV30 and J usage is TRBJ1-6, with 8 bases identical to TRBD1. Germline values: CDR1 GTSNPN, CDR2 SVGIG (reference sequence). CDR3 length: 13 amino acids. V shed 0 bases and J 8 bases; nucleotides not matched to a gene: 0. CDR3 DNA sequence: TGTGCCTGGAGTGTGACAGGGGATTCACCCCTCCACTTT. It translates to CAWSVTGDSPLHF.

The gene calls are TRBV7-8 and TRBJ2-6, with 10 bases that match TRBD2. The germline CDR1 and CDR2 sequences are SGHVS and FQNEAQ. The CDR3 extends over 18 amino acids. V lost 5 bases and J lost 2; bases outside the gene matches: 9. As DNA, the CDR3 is TGTGCCAGCAGCCGGGGGGTAGCGGGAGGTCCTGGGGCCAACGTCCTGACTTTC. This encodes CASSRGVAGGPGANVLTF.

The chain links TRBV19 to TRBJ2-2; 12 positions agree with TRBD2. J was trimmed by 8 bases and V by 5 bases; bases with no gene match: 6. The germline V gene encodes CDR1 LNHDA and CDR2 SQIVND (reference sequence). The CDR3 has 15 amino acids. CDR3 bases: TGTGCCAGTAGTCGGGCTAGCGGGGGGGCAGGGGAGCTGTTTTTT. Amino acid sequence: CASSRASGGAGELFF.

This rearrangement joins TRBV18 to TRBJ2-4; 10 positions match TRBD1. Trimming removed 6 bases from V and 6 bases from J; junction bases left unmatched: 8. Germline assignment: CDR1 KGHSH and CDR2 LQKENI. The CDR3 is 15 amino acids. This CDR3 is CASSPGTGALNIQYF. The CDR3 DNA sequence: TGTGCCAGCTCGCCCGGGACAGGGGCTTTAAACATTCAGTACTTC.

The CDR3 loop reads CASSPTGWTNEKLFF. The CDR3 region has the DNA TGCGCCAGCAGCCCTACAGGGTGGACTAATGAAAAACTGTTTTTT. The chain carries TRBV5-1 and TRBJ1-4; possible D gene TRBD1, 6 bases. Trimming cost V 4 bases and J 2 bases, with 12 bases left between them. Germline V gene lookup returns CDR1 SGHRS and CDR2 YFSETQ. This CDR3 has 15 residues.

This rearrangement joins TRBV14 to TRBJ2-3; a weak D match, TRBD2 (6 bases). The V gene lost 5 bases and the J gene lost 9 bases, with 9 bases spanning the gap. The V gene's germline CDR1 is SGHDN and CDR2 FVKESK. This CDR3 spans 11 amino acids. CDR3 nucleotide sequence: TGTGCCAGCAGCGCTGGGGGGACGCAGTATTTT. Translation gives CASSAGGTQYF.

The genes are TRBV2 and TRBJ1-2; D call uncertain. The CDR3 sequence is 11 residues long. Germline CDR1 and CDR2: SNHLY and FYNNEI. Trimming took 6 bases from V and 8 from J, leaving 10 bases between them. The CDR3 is CASSALRGYTF. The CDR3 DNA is TGTGCCAGCAGCGCACTCCGGGGCTACACCTTC.

The CDR3 loop is CASSQDSLWGGEYRDEQYF. The CDR3 DNA follows: TGTGCCAGCAGCCAAGATAGTCTCTGGGGTGGGGAGTACAGGGACGAGCAGTACTTC. The chain uses TRBV3-1 (or the pseudogene TRBV3-2) and TRBJ2-7; TRBD1 is a possible D gene (6 bases). CDR1 and CDR2 from the germline V gene are LGHDT and YNNKEL (reference sequence). The CDR3 consists of 19 residues. With 0 bases removed from V and 5 bases from J, the gap between germline ends came to 26 bases.

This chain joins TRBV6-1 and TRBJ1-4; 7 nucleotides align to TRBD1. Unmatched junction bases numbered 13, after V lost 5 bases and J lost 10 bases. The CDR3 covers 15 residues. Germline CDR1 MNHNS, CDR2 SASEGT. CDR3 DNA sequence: TGTGCCAGCAGTCAACGCGGGACAGCGGGGGCAAAACTGTTTTTT. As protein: CASSQRGTAGAKLFF.

The CDR3 nucleotides are TGTGCCAGCAGCCGAAACGGACAATATAATTCACCCCTCCACTTT. Translated: CASSRNGQYNSPLHF. The chain has TRBV14 and TRBJ1-6, with D tentatively TRBD1 (5 bases). V was pared by 4 bases and J by 4 bases, with 11 bases between. This CDR3 is 15 amino acids long. Germline-derived CDR1 and CDR2 are SGHDN and FVKESK.

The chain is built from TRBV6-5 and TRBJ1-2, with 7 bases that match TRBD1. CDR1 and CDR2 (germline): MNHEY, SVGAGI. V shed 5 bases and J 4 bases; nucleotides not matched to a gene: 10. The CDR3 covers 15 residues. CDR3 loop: CASSRDREIGYGYTF. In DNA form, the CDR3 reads TGTGCCAGCAGTCGCGACAGGGAGATCGGCTATGGCTACACCTTC.

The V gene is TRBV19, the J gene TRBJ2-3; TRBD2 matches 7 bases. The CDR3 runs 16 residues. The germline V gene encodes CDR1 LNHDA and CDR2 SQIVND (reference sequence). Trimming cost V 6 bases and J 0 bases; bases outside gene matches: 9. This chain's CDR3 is CASSLRRGTSTDTQYF. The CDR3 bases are TGTGCCAGTAGCCTAAGGCGGGGGACTAGCACAGATACGCAGTATTTT.

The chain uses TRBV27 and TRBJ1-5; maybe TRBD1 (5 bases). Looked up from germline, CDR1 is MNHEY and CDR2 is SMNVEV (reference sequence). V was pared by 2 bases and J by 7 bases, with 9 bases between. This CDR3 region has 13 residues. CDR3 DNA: TGTGCCAGCAGTTTAACAGGAAGGCAGCCCCAGCATTTT. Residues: CASSLTGRQPQHF.

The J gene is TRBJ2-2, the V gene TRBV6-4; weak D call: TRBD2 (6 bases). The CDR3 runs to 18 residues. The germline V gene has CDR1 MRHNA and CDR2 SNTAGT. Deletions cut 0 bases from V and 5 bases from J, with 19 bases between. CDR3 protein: CASSDSIRGSVVTGELFF. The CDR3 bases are TGTGCCAGCAGTGACTCAATCCGGGGGAGTGTGGTTACCGGGGAGCTGTTTTTT.

The CDR3 nucleotides are TGTGCCAGCAGCCAAGGGGTGGACAGGGGTTCGGGTAATTATGGCTACACCTTC. It is translated as CASSQGVDRGSGNYGYTF. This chain uses TRBV4-2 with TRBJ1-2; TRBD1 matches 9 bases. J lost 5 bases, V lost 1 base, and 14 bases had no gene match. This CDR3 comprises 18 residues. CDR1 and CDR2 from the germline V gene are LGHNA and YNFKEQ.